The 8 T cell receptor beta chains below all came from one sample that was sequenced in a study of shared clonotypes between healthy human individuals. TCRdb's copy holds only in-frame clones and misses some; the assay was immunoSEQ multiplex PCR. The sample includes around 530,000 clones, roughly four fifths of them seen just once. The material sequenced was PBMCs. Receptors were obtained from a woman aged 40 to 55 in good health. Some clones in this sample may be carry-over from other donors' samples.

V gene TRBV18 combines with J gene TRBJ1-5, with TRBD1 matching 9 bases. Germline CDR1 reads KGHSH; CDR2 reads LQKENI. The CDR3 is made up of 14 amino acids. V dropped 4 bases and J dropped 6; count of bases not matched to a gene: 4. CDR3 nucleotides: TGTGCCAGCTCACGAGAGACAGGGGGTCAGCCCCAGCATTTT. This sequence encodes CASSRETGGQPQHF.

CDR3 loop: CASSEDRNIQYF. The CDR3 DNA reads TGTGCCAGCAGTGAGGACAGAAACATTCAGTACTTC. V usage is TRBV6-1 and J usage is TRBJ2-4; perhaps TRBD1 as D (6 bases). This CDR3 has 12 amino acids. Trimming took off 3 bases at V and 6 bases at J, with 6 bases between the two ends. Germline-derived CDR1 and CDR2 are MNHNS and SASEGT.

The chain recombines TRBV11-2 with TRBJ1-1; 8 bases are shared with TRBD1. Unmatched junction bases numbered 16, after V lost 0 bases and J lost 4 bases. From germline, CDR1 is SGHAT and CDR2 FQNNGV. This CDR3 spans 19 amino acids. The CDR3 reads CASSLEVGAPGQVGTEAFF. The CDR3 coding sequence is TGTGCCAGCAGCTTAGAGGTAGGGGCTCCGGGACAGGTGGGCACTGAAGCTTTCTTT.

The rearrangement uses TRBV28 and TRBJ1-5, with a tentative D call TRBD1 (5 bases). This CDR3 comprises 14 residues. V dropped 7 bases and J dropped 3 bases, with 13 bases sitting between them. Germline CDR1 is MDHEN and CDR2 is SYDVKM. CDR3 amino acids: CASISAGPNQPQHF. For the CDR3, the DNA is TGTGCCAGCATCTCCGCAGGGCCCAATCAGCCCCAGCATTTT.

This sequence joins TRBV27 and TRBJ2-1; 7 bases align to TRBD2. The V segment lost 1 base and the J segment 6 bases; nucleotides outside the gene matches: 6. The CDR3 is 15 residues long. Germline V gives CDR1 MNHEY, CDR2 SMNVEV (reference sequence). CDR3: CASSLLSGGSNEQFF. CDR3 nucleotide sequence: TGTGCCAGCAGTTTATTGTCGGGCGGGAGCAATGAGCAGTTCTTC.

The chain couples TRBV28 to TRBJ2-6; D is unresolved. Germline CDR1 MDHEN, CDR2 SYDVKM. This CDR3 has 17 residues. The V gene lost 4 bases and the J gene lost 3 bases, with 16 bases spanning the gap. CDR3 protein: CASSYMSSASGANVLTF. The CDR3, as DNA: TGTGCCAGCAGTTACATGAGCAGTGCTAGTGGGGCCAACGTCCTGACTTTC.

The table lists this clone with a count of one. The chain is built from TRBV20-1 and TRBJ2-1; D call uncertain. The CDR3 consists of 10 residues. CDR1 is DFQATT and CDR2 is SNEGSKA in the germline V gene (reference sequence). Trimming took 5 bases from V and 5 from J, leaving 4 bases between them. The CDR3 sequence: CSAEDNEQFF. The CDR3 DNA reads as TGCAGTGCTGAAGACAATGAGCAGTTCTTC.

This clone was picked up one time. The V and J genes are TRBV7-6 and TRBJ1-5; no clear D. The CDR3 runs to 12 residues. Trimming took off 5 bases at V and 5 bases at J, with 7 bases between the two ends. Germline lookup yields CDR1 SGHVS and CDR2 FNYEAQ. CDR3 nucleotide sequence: TGTGCCAGCAGCCGGACTGATCAGCCCCAGCATTTT. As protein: CASSRTDQPQHF.